In this sample, the clone carrying this T cell receptor (beta chain) turned up a few times. TCRdb independently ran MiXCR on the 5' RACE reads; one entry per CDR3 protein. The sample holds a few hundred thousand distinct CDR3 sequences, 9.5% to 12% seen once. The sample is drawn from a study of CD8 T cells in ankylosing spondylitis. V lost 2 bases and J 9 bases, leaving 11 bases between the germline ends. The germline V gene has CDR1 MNHEY and CDR2 SVGAGI. This CDR3 is 14 amino acids long. The material sequenced was blood, either unsorted or a sorted T cell fraction (not recorded which). The TCR sequence derives from a male donor with ankylosing spondylitis or in good health (not recorded which). V is TRBV6-5 and J is TRBJ1-6; D not certain. This CDR3 reads CASSYGGLSSPLHF. CDR3 sequence (DNA): TGTGCCAGCAGTTACGGAGGGTTGAGTTCACCCCTCCACTTT.